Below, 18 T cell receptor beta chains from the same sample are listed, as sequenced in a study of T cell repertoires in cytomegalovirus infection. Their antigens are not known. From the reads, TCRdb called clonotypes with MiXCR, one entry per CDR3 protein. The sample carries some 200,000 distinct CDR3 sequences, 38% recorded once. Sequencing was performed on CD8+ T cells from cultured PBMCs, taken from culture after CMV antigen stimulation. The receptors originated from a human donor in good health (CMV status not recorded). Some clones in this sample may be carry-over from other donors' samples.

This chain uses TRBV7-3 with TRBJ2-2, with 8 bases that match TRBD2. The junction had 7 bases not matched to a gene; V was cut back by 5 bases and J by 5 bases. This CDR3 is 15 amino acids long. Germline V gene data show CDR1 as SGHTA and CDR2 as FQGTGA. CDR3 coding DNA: TGTGCCAGCAGCCCATTAAGCGGGGGTACCGGGGAGCTGTTTTTT. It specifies CASSPLSGGTGELFF.

In DNA form, the CDR3 reads TGTGCCAGCAGTTTCTCTTCATCCTACGAGCAGTACTTC. It codes for CASSFSSSYEQYF. This chain connects TRBV27 to TRBJ2-7, with no clear D. The V end was cut by 3 bases, the J end by 1 base, with 7 bases between. This CDR3 is 13 amino acids long. Germline values: CDR1 MNHEY, CDR2 SMNVEV (reference sequence).

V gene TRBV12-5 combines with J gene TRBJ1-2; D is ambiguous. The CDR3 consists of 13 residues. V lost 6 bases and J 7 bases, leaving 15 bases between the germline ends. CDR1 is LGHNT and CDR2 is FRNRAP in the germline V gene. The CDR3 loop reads CASGRTPSGGYTF. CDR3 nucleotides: TGTGCTAGTGGCCGGACCCCGTCGGGTGGCTACACCTTC.

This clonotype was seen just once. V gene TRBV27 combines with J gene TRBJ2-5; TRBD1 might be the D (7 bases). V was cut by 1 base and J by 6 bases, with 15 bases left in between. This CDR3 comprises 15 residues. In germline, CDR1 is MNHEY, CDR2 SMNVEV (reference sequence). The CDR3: CASSLFGGGQKTQYF. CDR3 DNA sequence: TGTGCCAGCAGTTTATTTGGAGGGGGCCAGAAGACCCAGTACTTC.

The CDR3: CASSFQNTIYF. In nucleotides, the CDR3 is TGTGCCAGCAGCTTTCAAAACACCATATATTTT. The chain joins TRBV7-9 to TRBJ1-3; D is uncertain. Germline V CDR1 and CDR2: SEHNR, FQNEAQ (reference sequence). The CDR3 consists of 11 residues. V was shortened by 3 bases and J by 6 bases, with 3 bases between the two germline ends.

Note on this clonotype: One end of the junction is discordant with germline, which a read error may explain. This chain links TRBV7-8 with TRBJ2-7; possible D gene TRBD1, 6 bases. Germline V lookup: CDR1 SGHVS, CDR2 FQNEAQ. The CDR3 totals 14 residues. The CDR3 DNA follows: TGTGCAAGCAGCTGGGACACCCCTGGCGTCGAGCCGTACTTC. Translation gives CASSWDTPGVEPYF.

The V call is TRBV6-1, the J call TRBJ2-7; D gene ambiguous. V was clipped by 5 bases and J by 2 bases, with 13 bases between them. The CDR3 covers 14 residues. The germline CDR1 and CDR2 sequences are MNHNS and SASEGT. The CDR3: CASSYSDGPYEQYF. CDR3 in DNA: TGTGCCAGCAGTTATTCGGACGGGCCCTACGAGCAGTACTTC.

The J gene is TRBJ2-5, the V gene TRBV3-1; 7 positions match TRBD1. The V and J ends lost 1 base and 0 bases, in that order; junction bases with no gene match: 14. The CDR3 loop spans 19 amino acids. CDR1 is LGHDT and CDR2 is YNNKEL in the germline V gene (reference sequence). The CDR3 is CASSQADRTSRGYQETQYF. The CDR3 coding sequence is TGTGCCAGCAGCCAAGCCGACAGGACGAGCAGGGGGTACCAAGAGACCCAGTACTTC.

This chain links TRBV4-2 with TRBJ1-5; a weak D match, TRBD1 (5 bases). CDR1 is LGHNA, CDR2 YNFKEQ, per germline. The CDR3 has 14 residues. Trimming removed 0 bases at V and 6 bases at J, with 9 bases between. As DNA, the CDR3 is TGTGCCAGCAGCCAAGATGTAGGGGCTCAGCCCCAGCATTTT. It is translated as CASSQDVGAQPQHF.

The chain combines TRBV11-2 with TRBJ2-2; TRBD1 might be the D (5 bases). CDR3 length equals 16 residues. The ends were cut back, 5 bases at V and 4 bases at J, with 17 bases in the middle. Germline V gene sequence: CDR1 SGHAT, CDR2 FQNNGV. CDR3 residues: CASSPLRARGTGELFF. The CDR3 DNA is TGTGCCAGCAGCCCCCTCAGGGCCCGAGGCACCGGGGAGCTGTTTTTT.

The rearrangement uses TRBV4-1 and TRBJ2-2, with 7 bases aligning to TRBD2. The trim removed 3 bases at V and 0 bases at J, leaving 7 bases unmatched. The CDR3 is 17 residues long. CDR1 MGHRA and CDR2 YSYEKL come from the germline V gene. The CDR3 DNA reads TGCGCCAGCAGCCACCTTGGACTAGGCGCGAACACCGGGGAGCTGTTTTTT. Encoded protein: CASSHLGLGANTGELFF.

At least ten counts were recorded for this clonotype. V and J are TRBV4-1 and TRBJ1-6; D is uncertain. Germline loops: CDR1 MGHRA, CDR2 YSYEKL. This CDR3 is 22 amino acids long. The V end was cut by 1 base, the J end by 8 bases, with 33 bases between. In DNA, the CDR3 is TGCGCCAGCAGCCAAGGTCTCCGGTGGCCTCCTCTCCCCCTAAAGTCGGATTCACCCCTCCACTTT. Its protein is CASSQGLRWPPLPLKSDSPLHF.

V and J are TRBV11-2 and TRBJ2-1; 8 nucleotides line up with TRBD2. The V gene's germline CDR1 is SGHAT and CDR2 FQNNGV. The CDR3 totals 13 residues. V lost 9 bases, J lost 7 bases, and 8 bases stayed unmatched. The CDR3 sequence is CASRGGWGNEQFF. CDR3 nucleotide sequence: TGTGCCAGTCGGGGGGGCTGGGGGAATGAGCAGTTCTTC.

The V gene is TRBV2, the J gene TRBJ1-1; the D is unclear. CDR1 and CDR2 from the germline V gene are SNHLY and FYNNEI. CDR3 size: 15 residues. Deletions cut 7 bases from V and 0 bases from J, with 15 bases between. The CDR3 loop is CASTRDLRMNTEAFF. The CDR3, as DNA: TGTGCCAGCACGAGGGATCTTAGGATGAACACTGAAGCTTTCTTT. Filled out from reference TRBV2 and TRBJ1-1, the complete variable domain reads EPEVTQTPSHQVTQMGQEVILRCVPISNHLYFYWYRQILGQKVEFLVSFYNNEISEKSEIFDDQFSVERPDGSNFTLKIRSTKLEDSAMYFCASTRDLRMNTEAFFGQGTRLTVV.

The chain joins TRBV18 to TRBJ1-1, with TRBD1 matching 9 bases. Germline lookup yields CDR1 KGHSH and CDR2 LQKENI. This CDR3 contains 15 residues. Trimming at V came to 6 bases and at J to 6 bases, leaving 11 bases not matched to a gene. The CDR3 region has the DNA TGTGCCAGCTCCGCGGCCGGGACAGGGAGATCTGAAGCTTTCTTT. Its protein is CASSAAGTGRSEAFF.

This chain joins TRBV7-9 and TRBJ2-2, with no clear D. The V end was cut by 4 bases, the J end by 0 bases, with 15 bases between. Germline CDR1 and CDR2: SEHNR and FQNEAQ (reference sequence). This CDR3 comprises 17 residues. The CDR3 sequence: CASSYKVSYTNTGELFF. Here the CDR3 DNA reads TGTGCCAGCAGCTATAAGGTCTCCTACACGAACACCGGGGAGCTGTTTTTT.

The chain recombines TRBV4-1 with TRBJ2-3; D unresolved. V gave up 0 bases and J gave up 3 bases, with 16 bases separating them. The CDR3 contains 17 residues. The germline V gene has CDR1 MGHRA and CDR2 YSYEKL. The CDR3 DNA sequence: TGCGCCAGCAGCCAAGATATAAGGTCCCCAGTTACAGATACGCAGTATTTT. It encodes CASSQDIRSPVTDTQYF.

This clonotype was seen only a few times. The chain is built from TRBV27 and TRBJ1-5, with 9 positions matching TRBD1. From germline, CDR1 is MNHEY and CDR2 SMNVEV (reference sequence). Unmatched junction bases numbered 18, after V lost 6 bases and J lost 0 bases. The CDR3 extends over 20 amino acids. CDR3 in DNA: TGTGCCAGCAGCTACGGGACTGGGACAGGGCTTGGGTATAGCAATCAGCCCCAGCATTTT. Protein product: CASSYGTGTGLGYSNQPQHF.